This T cell receptor beta chain was documented in a study of cytomegalovirus exposure and HLA in healthy donors. General observations from the study: TCR beta chains numbering some 160 were designated cytomegalovirus-associated. Earlier analysis found most TCR beta V segments productive about 87% or about 30% of the time.

Note on this clone: Its antigen is unknown.

PCR used 60 Vbeta primers and 13 Jbeta primers. Source study methods: Later reanalysis found 80 million or so unique TCR beta chains, some 10 million of them shared. Here immunoSEQ multiplex PCR was the method, and the copy in TCRdb shows in-frame clones only, minus some. V and J calls and clone size are those listed in that table; D and trimming were worked out from the DNA. Of fewer than 100,000 clones listed, roughly 76% are singletons. Unrecorded immune exposures were likely, despite nominal health at sampling. The germline V and J ends were trimmed by 2 bases and 0 bases, with 5 bases remaining between them. The CDR3 runs 13 residues. Germline V gene data show CDR1 as GTSNPN and CDR2 as SVGIG (reference sequence).

This sequence was found in a man aged 35-49 years in good health and CMV-seronegative. The rearrangement links TRBV30 to TRBJ2-4; D is undetermined. The source material was PBMCs. Here the CDR3 reads CAWSSSAKNIQYF. The CDR3 DNA reads as TGTGCCTGGAGTTCCTCAGCCAAAAACATTCAGTACTTC.